This paragraph covers one T cell receptor beta chain sequence. The record originates from a study of blood T cells in healthy people across ages. This CDR3 region has 11 residues. CDR1 and CDR2 from the germline V gene are DFQATT and SNEGSKA (reference sequence). Trimming took 1 base from V and 8 from J, leaving 5 bases between them. A second PCR, run for about 7 to 11 cycles, used a sample-barcoded 5' primer plus a J-beta primer mix. TCRdb re-analysed the 5' RACE reads in MiXCR, keeping a single row per CDR3 protein. The sample includes around 1.1 million distinct CDR3 sequences, around two fifths seen only once; the top ten take around 14%. Collection of ten milliliters of peripheral blood was performed for each donor.

This sequence originates from a man between 18 and 35 years old in good health. Sequenced input: blood. This chain joins TRBV20-1 and TRBJ1-4, with D unresolved. DNA for the CDR3: TGCAGTGCTAGAGTAGCAGAAAAACTGTTTTTT. Its translation: CSARVAEKLFF.